This is a list of T cell receptor beta chains from one sample in a study of early T cells in non-severe SARS-CoV-2 infection. TCRdb reprocessed the 5' RACE reads with MiXCR, giving one entry per CDR3 protein. Among tens of thousands of distinct CDR3 sequences listed, about 11% were seen once. The starting material was whole blood, obtained at baseline. The receptors stem from an adult who was a healthcare worker with PCR-confirmed SARS-CoV-2 infection or an uninfected control (not recorded which). Both conserved end residues are part of each CDR3. The D gene is left open where the match is weak. Expanded clones are given a class, and other clones once, few, many or no size at all.

V	length	size	D	J	CDR3	DNA
TRBV7-2	12	NA	NA	TRBJ2-5	CASIPGDETQYF	TGTGCCAGCATCCCTGGGGACGAGACCCAGTACTTC
TRBV5-1	14	NA	NA	TRBJ2-3	CASSLRDLADTQYF	TGCGCCAGCAGCTTGCGGGACCTGGCGGATACGCAGTATTTT
TRBV7-9	15	few	NA	TRBJ2-7	CASSLGTDGADEQYF	TGTGCCAGCAGCTTAGGGACGGACGGCGCGGACGAGCAGTACTTC
TRBV28	12	many	NA	TRBJ2-7	CASSFPPYEQYF	TGTGCCAGCAGTTTCCCCCCCTACGAGCAGTACTTC
TRBV6-2/TRBV6-3	14	many	NA	TRBJ1-5	CASSGGLPNQPQHF	TGTGCCAGCAGCGGGGGGCTGCCCAATCAGCCCCAGCATTTT
TRBV6-5	18	many	TRBD1	TRBJ2-2	CATHRGRGLSGETGELFF	TGTGCCACACACAGGGGGCGAGGCCTTTCGGGTGAAACCGGGGAGCTGTTTTTT
TRBV2	14	NA	TRBD1	TRBJ2-1	CASSGLTGNNEQFF	TGTGCCAGCAGTGGGCTGACAGGGAACAATGAGCAGTTCTTC
TRBV29-1	14	NA	TRBD2	TRBJ2-7	CSVEVLAGASEQYF	TGCAGCGTTGAAGTTCTAGCGGGTGCTTCCGAGCAGTACTTC
TRBV9	13	many	NA	TRBJ2-4	CASSVEGLNIQYF	TGTGCCAGCAGCGTAGAAGGGCTAAACATTCAGTACTTC
TRBV2	12	NA	TRBD2	TRBJ2-5	CAGGEVTETQYF	TGTGCCGGGGGGGAGGTGACGGAGACCCAGTACTTC
TRBV2	15	medium-sized	TRBD1	TRBJ1-3	CASLFTGAGGNTIYF	TGTGCCAGCCTCTTCACAGGGGCTGGCGGAAACACCATATATTTT
TRBV4-1	17	few	NA	TRBJ1-2	CASSQESSPHGGYGYTF	TGCGCCAGCAGCCAAGAGAGTAGTCCGCACGGGGGCTATGGCTACACCTTC
TRBV6-2/TRBV6-3	11	NA	NA	TRBJ1-2	CASSYGARCTF	TGTGCCAGCAGTTACGGTGCCAGGTGCACCTTC
TRBV11-2	14	NA	NA	TRBJ2-7	CASSLGLERGEQYF	TGTGCCAGCAGCTTAGGTCTCGAACGGGGCGAGCAGTACTTC
TRBV7-9	16	few	NA	TRBJ1-2	CASSRDGSRAYYGYTF	TGTGCCAGCAGCCGGGACGGCAGTAGGGCTTACTATGGCTACACCTTC
TRBV5-1	14	few	TRBD1	TRBJ2-2	CASSLQGAGGELFF	TGCGCCAGCAGCTTACAGGGGGCCGGCGGGGAGCTGTTTTTT
TRBV7-9	17	NA	NA	TRBJ1-2	CVSSGTLSGGRNYGYTF	TGTGTCAGCAGCGGTACCCTCTCAGGAGGGCGGAACTATGGCTACACCTTC